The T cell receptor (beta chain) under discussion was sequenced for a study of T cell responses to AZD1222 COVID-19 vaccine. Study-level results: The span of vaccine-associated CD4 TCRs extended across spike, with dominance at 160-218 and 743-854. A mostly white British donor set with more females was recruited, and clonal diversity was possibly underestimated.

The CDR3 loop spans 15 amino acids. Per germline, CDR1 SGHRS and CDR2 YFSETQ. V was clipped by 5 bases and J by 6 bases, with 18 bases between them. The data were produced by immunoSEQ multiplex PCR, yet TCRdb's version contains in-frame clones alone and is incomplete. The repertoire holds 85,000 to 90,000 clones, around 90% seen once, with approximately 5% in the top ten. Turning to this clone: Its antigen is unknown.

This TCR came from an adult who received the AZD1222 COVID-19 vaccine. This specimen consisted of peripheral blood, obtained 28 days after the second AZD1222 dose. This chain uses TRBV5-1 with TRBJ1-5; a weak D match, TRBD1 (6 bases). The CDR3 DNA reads TGCGCCAGCAGACGGGACCCAGGGGTGGCTCAGCCCCAGCATTTT. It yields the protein CASRRDPGVAQPQHF. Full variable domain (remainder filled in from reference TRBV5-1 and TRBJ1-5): KAGVTQTPRYLIKTRGQQVTLSCSPISGHRSVSWYQQTPGQGLQFLFEYFSETQRNKGNFPGRFSGRQFSNSRSEMNVSTLELGDSALYLCASRRDPGVAQPQHFGDGTRLSIL.